This TCR beta chain was identified in a study of CD4 T cells in relation to SARS-CoV-2 and coronaviruses. CD4+ T cells from unexposed donors were obtained before the COVID-19 pandemic (2011-2018). Comments on this clone: Its antigen is as yet unknown.

Study-wide results and limits: The cross-reactivity analysis covered only spike protein, not other viral proteins. Samples before the pandemic and after infection were not matched within any donor.

TCRdb's table, derived via immunoSEQ multiplex PCR, lists solely in-frame clones and lacks some. The sample contains 60,000 to 80,000 clones, about nine tenths of which appear only once. The CDR3 has 14 residues. V shed 5 bases and J shed 6 bases, with 14 bases lying between them. Germline CDR1 is SEHNR and CDR2 is FQNEAQ (reference sequence). Sequencing input: memory CD4+ T cells from PBMCs. The origin of this receptor is a human donor in good health. The J gene is TRBJ2-1, the V gene TRBV7-9, with a possible D match to TRBD1 (6 bases). For the CDR3, the DNA is TGTGCCAGCAGCCAAACCACAGGGCCCAATGAGCAGTTCTTC. Translating gives CASSQTTGPNEQFF.